This TCR beta chain derives from a study of cytomegalovirus exposure and HLA in healthy donors. Unrecorded immune exposures were likely, despite nominal health at sampling. Primers: 60 Vbeta forward and 13 Jbeta reverse. Produced via immunoSEQ multiplex PCR; TCRdb's table is partial and in-frame only. Here the sample spans about 78,000 clones, 65% to 85% being singletons. In germline, CDR1 is SEHNR, CDR2 FQNEAQ (reference sequence). The CDR3 has 15 residues. V was clipped by 0 bases and J by 8 bases, with 16 bases between them. Sequencing was carried out using PBMCs. This TCR was recovered from a woman aged 50 to 60 in good health and CMV-seronegative. This chain connects TRBV7-9 to TRBJ1-2, with D tentatively TRBD1 (5 bases). The CDR3: CASSLAQSGFSGYTF. The CDR3 DNA follows: TGTGCCAGCAGCTTAGCGCAGTCAGGGTTCAGCGGCTACACCTTC.